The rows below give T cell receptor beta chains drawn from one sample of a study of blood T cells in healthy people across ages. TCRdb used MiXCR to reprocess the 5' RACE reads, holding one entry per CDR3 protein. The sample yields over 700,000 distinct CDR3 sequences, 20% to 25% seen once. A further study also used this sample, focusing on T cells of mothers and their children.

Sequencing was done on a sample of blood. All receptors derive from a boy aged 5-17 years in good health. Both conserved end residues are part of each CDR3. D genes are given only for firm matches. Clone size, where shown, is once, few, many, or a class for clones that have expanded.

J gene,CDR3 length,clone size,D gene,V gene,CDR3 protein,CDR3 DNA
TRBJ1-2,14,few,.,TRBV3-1,CASSQDRLGGGYTF,TGTGCCAGCAGCCAAGATCGTCTGGGTGGTGGCTACACCTTC
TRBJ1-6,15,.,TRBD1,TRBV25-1,CASSGPGQGRSPLHF,TGTGCCAGCAGTGGTCCGGGACAGGGACGATCACCCCTCCACTTT
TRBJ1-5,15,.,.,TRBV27,CASSLRGTGNQPQHF,TGTGCCAGCAGTTTACGGGGAACAGGCAATCAGCCCCAGCATTTT
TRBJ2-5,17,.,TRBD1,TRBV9,CASSVAVGQGILGTQYF,TGTGCCAGCAGCGTAGCGGTGGGACAGGGAATTTTAGGGACCCAGTACTTC
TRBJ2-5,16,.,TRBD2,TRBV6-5,CASSYSRAGGWETQYF,TGTGCCAGCAGTTACTCTCGAGCGGGGGGGTGGGAGACCCAGTACTTC
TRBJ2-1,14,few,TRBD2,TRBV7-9,CASSFVAGYNEQFF,TGTGCCAGCAGCTTTGTAGCGGGGTACAATGAGCAGTTCTTC
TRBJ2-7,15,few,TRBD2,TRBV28,CASSFLGLAGDGQYF,TGTGCCAGCAGTTTCCTCGGACTAGCGGGAGATGGGCAGTACTTC
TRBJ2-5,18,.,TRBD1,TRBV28,CASSLLAGTGMHQETQYF,TGTGCCAGCAGCCTCCTCGCAGGGACAGGGATGCACCAAGAGACCCAGTACTTC
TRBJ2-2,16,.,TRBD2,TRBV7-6,CASSFLAGPPPGELFF,TGTGCCAGCAGCTTCTTAGCGGGACCCCCCCCCGGGGAGCTGTTTTTT
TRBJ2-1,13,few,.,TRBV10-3,CAITGESSDEQFF,TGTGCCATCACCGGGGAGTCCAGTGATGAGCAGTTCTTC
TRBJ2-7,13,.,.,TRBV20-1,CSAKSVIYNEQYF,TGCAGTGCTAAGAGTGTGATTTATAACGAGCAGTACTTC
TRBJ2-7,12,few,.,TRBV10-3,CALRTLSYEQYF,TGTGCCCTACGGACACTATCCTACGAGCAGTACTTC
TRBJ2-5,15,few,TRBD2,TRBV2,CASSETSGQQETQYF,TGTGCCAGCAGTGAGACTAGCGGGCAACAAGAGACCCAGTACTTC
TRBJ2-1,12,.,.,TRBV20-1,CSARDRGYEQFF,TGCAGTGCTAGAGATCGGGGCTATGAGCAGTTCTTC
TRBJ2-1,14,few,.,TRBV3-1,CASSHPLLYNEQFF,TGTGCCAGCAGCCACCCCCTGTTATACAATGAGCAGTTCTTC
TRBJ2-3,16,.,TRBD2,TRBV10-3,CAISESTSGRQDTQYF,TGTGCCATCAGTGAGTCAACTAGCGGGAGGCAGGATACGCAGTATTTT
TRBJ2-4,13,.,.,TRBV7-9,CASSLDTKNIQYF,TGTGCCAGCAGCTTAGACACCAAAAACATTCAGTACTTC
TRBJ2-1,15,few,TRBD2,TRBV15,CATSRDQGLAGEQFF,TGTGCCACCAGCAGAGATCAGGGACTAGCTGGCGAGCAGTTCTTC
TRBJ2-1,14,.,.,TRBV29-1,CSVDEGSAGFEQFF,TGCAGCGTTGATGAGGGGTCTGCAGGTTTTGAGCAGTTCTTC
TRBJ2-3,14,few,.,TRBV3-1,CASSQGTNTDTQYF,TGTGCCAGCAGCCAAGGGACTAACACAGATACGCAGTATTTT
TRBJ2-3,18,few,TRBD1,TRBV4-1,CASSQEPPQGAGADTQYF,TGCGCCAGCAGCCAAGAACCACCCCAGGGGGCCGGTGCAGATACGCAGTATTTT
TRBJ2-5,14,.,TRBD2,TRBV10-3,CAIRAGASQETQYF,TGTGCCATCAGAGCGGGGGCAAGTCAAGAGACCCAGTACTTC
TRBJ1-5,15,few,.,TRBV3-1,CASSQDLAVPQPQHF,TGTGCCAGCAGCCAAGATCTGGCAGTTCCTCAGCCCCAGCATTTT
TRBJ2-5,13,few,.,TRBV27,CASSFNPRETQYF,TGTGCCAGCAGTTTCAACCCACGAGAGACCCAGTACTTC
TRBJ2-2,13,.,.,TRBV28,CASRGRTTGELFF,TGTGCCAGCAGGGGGCGGACCACCGGGGAGCTGTTTTTT
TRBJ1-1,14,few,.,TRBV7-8,CASSRDTWNTEAFF,TGTGCCAGCAGCCGAGACACATGGAACACTGAAGCTTTCTTT
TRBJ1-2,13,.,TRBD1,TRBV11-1,CASSRQGSYGYTF,TGTGCCAGCAGCCGACAGGGGAGCTATGGCTACACCTTC
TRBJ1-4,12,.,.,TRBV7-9,CASSMTAEKLFF,TGTGCCAGCAGCATGACAGCTGAAAAACTGTTTTTT
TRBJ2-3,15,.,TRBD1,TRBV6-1,CASSEGTAHTDTQYF,TGTGCCAGCAGCGAGGGGACAGCTCACACAGATACGCAGTATTTT
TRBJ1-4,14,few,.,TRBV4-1,CASSQESVPEKLFF,TGCGCCAGCAGCCAAGAGTCAGTACCGGAAAAACTGTTTTTT
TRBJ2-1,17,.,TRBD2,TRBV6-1,CASRRPPGLAGEDEQFF,TGTGCCAGCAGGCGCCCACCGGGACTAGCGGGAGAGGATGAGCAGTTCTTC
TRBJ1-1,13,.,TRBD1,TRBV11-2,CASSQWDSEESFF,TGTGCCAGCAGCCAATGGGACAGCGAAGAATCTTTCTTT
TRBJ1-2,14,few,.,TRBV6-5,CASSLGWKDYGYTF,TGTGCCAGCAGTTTGGGCTGGAAGGACTATGGCTACACCTTC
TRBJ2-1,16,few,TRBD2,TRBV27,CASSLLAGGPYNEQFF,TGTGCCAGCAGCCTCCTAGCGGGAGGGCCTTACAATGAGCAGTTCTTC
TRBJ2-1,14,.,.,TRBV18,CASSPTQDVNEQFF,TGTGCCAGCTCACCAACGCAAGACGTGAATGAGCAGTTCTTC
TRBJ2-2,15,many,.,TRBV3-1,CASSQDPGNTGELFF,TGTGCCAGCAGCCAAGATCCAGGGAACACCGGGGAGCTGTTTTTT
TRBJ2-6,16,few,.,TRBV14,CASSQDYGMGANVLTF,TGTGCCAGCAGCCAAGATTACGGGATGGGGGCCAACGTCCTGACTTTC
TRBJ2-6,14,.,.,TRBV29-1,CSVTWDGGANVLTF,TGCAGCGTTACGTGGGACGGAGGGGCCAACGTCCTGACTTTC
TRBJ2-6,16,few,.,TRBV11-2,CASSWFQGSGANVLTF,TGTGCCAGCAGCTGGTTCCAGGGTTCTGGGGCCAACGTCCTGACTTTC
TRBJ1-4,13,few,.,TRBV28,CASSPPGTEKLFF,TGTGCCAGCAGTCCCCCCGGGACGGAAAAACTGTTTTTT
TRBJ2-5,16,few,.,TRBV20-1,CSARGARGRTQETQYF,TGCAGTGCTAGGGGTGCTAGAGGGAGGACTCAAGAGACCCAGTACTTC
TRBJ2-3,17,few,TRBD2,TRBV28,CASSPPWAGEDTDTQYF,TGTGCCAGCAGTCCCCCATGGGCGGGAGAAGACACAGATACGCAGTATTTT
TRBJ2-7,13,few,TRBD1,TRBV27,CASTLQGTDEQYF,TGTGCCAGCACTTTACAGGGGACCGACGAGCAGTACTTC
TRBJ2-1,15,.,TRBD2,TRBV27,CASIEGGSPGNEQFF,TGTGCCAGCATAGAAGGCGGGAGCCCGGGCAATGAGCAGTTCTTC
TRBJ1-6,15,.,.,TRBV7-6,CASSWRRDYNSPLHF,TGTGCCAGCAGCTGGAGACGGGACTATAATTCACCCCTCCACTTT